The rows below give T cell receptor beta chains drawn from one sample of a study of shared clonotypes between healthy human individuals. Using immunoSEQ multiplex PCR, the repertoire was profiled, and TCRdb retains in-frame clones only, with some absent. The repertoire includes 640,000 or so clones, more than 70% of them detected once, and less than 2% sits in the top ten. Sequenced input: memory CD4+ T cells sorted from blood. The receptor source for this set is a woman aged 25 to 39 in good health. Each CDR3 is given with its conserved first and last residue. Fields, in order: V gene, clone size, D gene, J gene, CDR3 protein, CDR3 DNA. D genes are given only for firm matches. Clone size appears in some rows only: once, few, many, or a class for an expanded clone.

TRBV29-1	NA	NA	TRBJ1-1	CSVESQTLGTEAFF	TGCAGCGTTGAATCCCAGACCCTCGGCACTGAAGCTTTCTTT
TRBV5-6	NA	TRBD1	TRBJ2-7	CASSLAGQGLYEQYF	TGTGCCAGCAGCTTGGCGGGACAGGGGTTATACGAGCAGTACTTC
TRBV27	NA	NA	TRBJ1-1	CASSLRPLVGHTEAFF	TGTGCCAGCAGTCTGCGGCCCTTAGTCGGGCACACTGAAGCTTTCTTT
TRBV5-4	NA	NA	TRBJ2-5	CASNFGGRETQYF	TGTGCCAGCAACTTCGGGGGCCGAGAGACCCAGTACTTC
TRBV21-1	once	NA	TRBJ2-2	CARATSGRPDTGELFF	TGTGCCAGGGCGACTAGCGGGAGGCCTGACACCGGGGAGCTGTTTTTT
TRBV7-6	NA	NA	TRBJ1-5	CASSLLPGRNQPQHF	TGTGCCAGCAGCTTATTACCCGGCAGGAATCAGCCCCAGCATTTT
TRBV5-1	NA	NA	TRBJ1-1	CASSLDPTSAEAFF	TGCGCCAGCAGCTTGGACCCCACGAGCGCTGAAGCTTTCTTT
TRBV11-2	NA	TRBD2	TRBJ2-7	CASSSKGLAHEQYF	TGTGCCAGCAGCTCAAAGGGACTAGCCCACGAGCAGTACTTC
TRBV5-4	NA	NA	TRBJ2-3	CASSLKPGDTQYF	TGTGCCAGCAGCTTGAAACCGGGGGATACGCAGTATTTT
TRBV28	once	TRBD2	TRBJ2-5	CAITSGVGQETQYF	TGTGCCATCACTAGCGGGGTGGGGCAAGAGACCCAGTACTTC
TRBV7-9	NA	TRBD1	TRBJ2-7	CASSSQRGGSSYEQYF	TGTGCCAGCAGCTCGCAAAGAGGGGGCAGCTCCTACGAGCAGTACTTC
TRBV5-1	few	NA	TRBJ2-7	CASSLVESGEQYF	TGCGCCAGCAGCTTGGTGGAGAGTGGCGAGCAGTACTTC
TRBV11-3	NA	TRBD1	TRBJ2-2	CASSIQGSNTGELFF	TGTGCCAGCAGCATACAGGGGTCTAACACCGGGGAGCTGTTTTTT
TRBV9	NA	TRBD2	TRBJ2-2	CASGLTGLARTSGELFF	TGTGCCAGCGGATTAACGGGACTAGCTAGAACGTCCGGGGAGCTGTTTTTT
TRBV28	NA	TRBD1	TRBJ1-5	CASSVGTGNQPQHF	TGTGCCAGCAGTGTGGGGACAGGCAATCAGCCCCAGCATTTT
TRBV5-1	NA	TRBD1	TRBJ2-7	CASRDRGLCEQYF	TGCGCCAGCAGAGACAGGGGGCTGTGCGAGCAGTACTTC
TRBV6-6	NA	NA	TRBJ2-5	CASSYDRGETQYF	TGTGCCAGCAGTTACGATAGGGGGGAGACCCAGTACTTC
TRBV27	NA	NA	TRBJ2-7	CASSLSGRSAYEQYF	TGTGCCAGCAGTTTATCGGGCAGGAGTGCCTACGAGCAGTACTTC
TRBV9	NA	NA	TRBJ2-7	CASSLGGRSSYEQYF	TGTGCCAGCAGCCTCGGGGGTCGCTCCTCCTACGAGCAGTACTTC
TRBV10-3	once	NA	TRBJ2-3	CASSPKRRGSTDTQYF	TGTGCCAGCAGCCCGAAGAGGCGGGGAAGCACAGATACGCAGTATTTT
TRBV11-2	NA	NA	TRBJ2-1	CASSLSGQSYNEQFF	TGTGCCAGCAGCTTATCGGGCCAATCCTACAATGAGCAGTTCTTC
TRBV2	NA	NA	TRBJ2-7	CASLARWGYEQYF	TGTGCCAGCCTGGCCAGATGGGGCTACGAGCAGTACTTC
TRBV18	once	TRBD1	TRBJ1-1	CASSHLRDRGNTEAFF	TGTGCCAGCTCACACCTCCGGGACAGGGGAAACACTGAAGCTTTCTTT
TRBV6-6	NA	NA	TRBJ2-7	CASSRTTYEQYF	TGTGCCAGCAGTCGTACAACCTACGAGCAGTACTTC
TRBV7-9	many	NA	TRBJ1-2	CASSLGDGYTF	TGTGCCAGCAGCTTGGGGGATGGCTACACCTTC
TRBV7-5	NA	NA	TRBJ1-2	CVRSQLRRDRKVIGYTF	TGTGTCAGAAGCCAACTCCGCCGGGACAGGAAGGTTATTGGCTACACCTTC
TRBV6-6	NA	TRBD1	TRBJ2-5	CASSRGQGVNQETQYF	TGTGCCAGCAGCCGGGGACAGGGGGTAAACCAAGAGACCCAGTACTTC
TRBV7-9	NA	TRBD1	TRBJ2-5	CASSSPFRGQGAETQYF	TGTGCCAGCAGCTCCCCCTTTCGGGGACAGGGGGCGGAGACCCAGTACTTC
TRBV11-2	NA	NA	TRBJ2-5	CASSSNRGGETQYF	TGTGCCAGCAGCTCGAATAGGGGGGGGGAGACCCAGTACTTC
TRBV25-1	NA	NA	TRBJ1-1	CASTDPRQNLKAFF	TGTGCCAGTACCGATCCCCGACAGAACCTTAAAGCTTTCTTT
TRBV2	NA	TRBD1	TRBJ1-4	CASSTMTGSINEKLFF	TGTGCCAGCAGCACAATGACAGGGTCGATTAATGAAAAACTGTTTTTT
TRBV28	NA	NA	TRBJ2-5	CASSLGPRTLQETQYF	TGTGCCAGCAGTTTGGGTCCGCGAACCCTCCAAGAGACCCAGTACTTC
TRBV29-1	once	NA	TRBJ1-5	CSVRGEEASQPQHF	TGCAGCGTCCGGGGGGAGGAGGCAAGTCAGCCCCAGCATTTT